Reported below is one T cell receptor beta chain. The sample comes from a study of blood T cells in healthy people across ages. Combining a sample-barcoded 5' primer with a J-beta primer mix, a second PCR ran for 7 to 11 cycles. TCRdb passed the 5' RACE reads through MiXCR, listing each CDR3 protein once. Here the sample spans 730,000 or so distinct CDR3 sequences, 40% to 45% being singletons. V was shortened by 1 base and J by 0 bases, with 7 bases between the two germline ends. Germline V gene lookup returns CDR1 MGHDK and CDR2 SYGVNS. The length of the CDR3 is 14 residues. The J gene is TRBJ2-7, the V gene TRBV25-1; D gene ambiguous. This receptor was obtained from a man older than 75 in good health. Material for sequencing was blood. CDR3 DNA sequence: TGTGCCAGCAGTGAATCCCCGGACTCCTACGAGCAGTACTTC. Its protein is CASSESPDSYEQYF.